This T cell receptor (beta chain) was obtained from a study of OX40 agonist ivuxolimab in advanced cancers. Study as a whole: Ivuxolimab, an antibody that agonizes OX40 (CD134), was administered to the patients. Study observations and caveats: It was also the case that some nonresponders had low normalized T-cell clonal expansion. There was clonal expansion of CD4+ and CD8+ blood T cells by week 6 at 0.1 to 3.0 mg/kg.

CDR1 is LNHDA, CDR2 SQIVND, per germline (reference sequence). After removal of 3 bases from V and 5 bases from J, the junction contained 3 bases not matched to a gene. The CDR3 sequence is 14 residues long. The repertoire was sequenced with immunoSEQ multiplex PCR; TCRdb's copy has only in-frame clones and lacks some. In the table there are about 59,000 clones, 84% of which are singletons. Details on this clone: Its specificity is unknown.

This sequence joins TRBV19 and TRBJ1-1, with 10 positions matching TRBD1. Sequenced here: CD4+ or CD8+ T cells sorted from blood, sampled in a trial of the OX40 agonist ivuxolimab. This clonotype originated in an adult with an advanced solid tumor such as melanoma, head and neck, liver or kidney cancer. The CDR3 here is CASSIGQGETEAFF. CDR3 nucleotide sequence: TGTGCCAGTAGTATTGGACAGGGGGAAACTGAAGCTTTCTTT.